These 27 T cell receptor beta chains were all obtained from the same sample, sequenced in a study of blood T cell repertoires in COVID-19. Clones were sequenced by immunoSEQ multiplex PCR, and TCRdb holds only the in-frame ones, with some missing. The profile covers some 180,000 clones, with approximately 80% appearing a single time and approximately 8.2% taken by the ten largest. Sequencing was carried out using peripheral blood. The receptors stem from a woman aged 80 or over with COVID-19, enrolled during active disease.

The V and J genes are TRBV9 and TRBJ2-1; tentatively, D is TRBD2 (6 bases). The CDR3 runs 15 residues. V was trimmed by 2 bases and J by 9 bases, leaving 18 bases between them. CDR1 and CDR2 from the germline V gene are SGDLS and YYNGEE. CDR3 in amino acids: CASSVGSYGGSEQFF. The CDR3 DNA is TGTGCCAGCAGCGTGGGGTCGTATGGGGGGAGTGAGCAGTTCTTC.

This clone is a singleton in its sample. The V gene is TRBV4-1, the J gene TRBJ1-2, with D hard to call. CDR3 size: 13 residues. Germline CDR1 and CDR2: MGHRA and YSYEKL. V dropped 0 bases and J dropped 7 bases, with 9 bases sitting between them. The CDR3 is CASSQETGFGYTF. CDR3 in DNA: TGCGCCAGCAGCCAAGAGACCGGGTTTGGCTACACCTTC.

This clone showed up just once. The V gene is TRBV19, the J gene TRBJ1-1, with D perhaps matching TRBD1 (5 bases). V was shortened by 9 bases and J by 5 bases, with 16 bases between the two germline ends. Germline V lookup: CDR1 LNHDA, CDR2 SQIVND (reference sequence). This CDR3 comprises 13 residues. CDR3 residues: CASAQRRGTEAFF. The DNA of the CDR3 is TGTGCCAGCGCCCAGCGTAGGGGAACTGAAGCTTTCTTT.

V usage is TRBV14 and J usage is TRBJ2-1, with D maybe TRBD1 (6 bases). Germline CDR1 and CDR2: SGHDN and FVKESK. This CDR3 is 15 amino acids long. Trimming removed 9 bases from V and 0 bases from J, with 15 bases in between. Written as DNA, the CDR3 is TGTGCCAGAGAACAGGGACCGAGCTCCTACAATGAGCAGTTCTTC. Its protein is CAREQGPSSYNEQFF.

V and J are TRBV9 and TRBJ2-7, with D possibly being TRBD1 (6 bases). The CDR3 sequence is 14 residues long. CDR1 is SGDLS, CDR2 YYNGEE, per germline. V lost 0 bases and J 2 bases, leaving 9 bases between the germline ends. Written as DNA, the CDR3 is TGTGCCAGCAGCGTAGACAACAGGGCCTACGAGCAGTACTTC. Its translation: CASSVDNRAYEQYF.

The chain joins TRBV9 to TRBJ1-1, with no clear D. The ends were cut back, 0 bases at V and 6 bases at J, with 9 bases in the middle. This CDR3 is 13 amino acids long. CDR1 is SGDLS and CDR2 is YYNGEE in the germline V gene. The DNA of the CDR3 is TGTGCCAGCAGCGTAGCTACGCACTCTGAAGCTTTCTTT. Translated, it gives CASSVATHSEAFF. Together with reference TRBV9 and TRBJ1-1, the CDR3 gives the full variable domain: DSGVTQTPKHLITATGQRVTLRCSPRSGDLSVYWYQQSLDQGLQFLIQYYNGEERAKGNILERFSAQQFPDLHSELNLSSLELGDSALYFCASSVATHSEAFFGQGTRLTVV.

The chain uses TRBV2 and TRBJ2-6; maybe TRBD2 (6 bases). With 4 bases removed from V and 0 bases from J, the gap between germline ends came to 16 bases. Germline V gene lookup returns CDR1 SNHLY and CDR2 FYNNEI. This CDR3 has 18 amino acids. DNA of the CDR3: TGTGCCAGCAGTGCGATGTGGGACTTTATCTCTGGGGCCAACGTCCTGACTTTC. It codes for CASSAMWDFISGANVLTF.

The chain has TRBV11-2 and TRBJ2-6, with D maybe TRBD2 (6 bases). The germline V gene has CDR1 SGHAT and CDR2 FQNNGV. The CDR3 is 16 residues long. V shed 4 bases and J shed 2 bases, with 12 bases lying between them. In DNA form, the CDR3 reads TGTGCCAGCAGCTCCAGGCCGGGAGCTGGGGCCAACGTCCTGACTTTC. Translating it yields CASSSRPGAGANVLTF.

This clone was found a few times. V usage is TRBV5-1 and J usage is TRBJ1-5, with a possible D match to TRBD1 (5 bases). CDR1 is SGHRS and CDR2 is YFSETQ in the germline V gene. V dropped 2 bases and J dropped 2 bases, with 5 bases sitting between them. The CDR3 contains 13 residues. CDR3 sequence reads: CASSLQGNQPQHF. Written as DNA, the CDR3 is TGCGCCAGCAGCTTACAGGGCAATCAGCCCCAGCATTTT.

The rearrangement joins TRBV6-5 to TRBJ2-3; D is possibly TRBD2 (7 bases). The V gene lost 5 bases and the J gene lost 4 bases, with 13 bases spanning the gap. Germline CDR1 MNHEY, CDR2 SVGAGI. The CDR3 is 14 residues long. The DNA of the CDR3 is TGTGCCAGCAGTCGGGCGGGGGCCGCAGATACGCAGTATTTT. Protein: CASSRAGAADTQYF.

The gene calls are TRBV4-1 and TRBJ1-2, with D tentatively TRBD1 (6 bases). The ends were cut back, 1 base at V and 4 bases at J, with 13 bases in the middle. There are 15 residues in the CDR3. The germline CDR1 and CDR2 sequences are MGHRA and YSYEKL. The CDR3 DNA is TGCGCCAGCAGCCAAGTAGGAGGGGGGGGCTATGGCTACACCTTC. This gives the protein CASSQVGGGGYGYTF.

The chain links TRBV6-1 to TRBJ1-4; 8 bases are a match to TRBD1. Per germline, CDR1 MNHNS and CDR2 SASEGT. CDR3 size: 14 residues. V lost 3 bases, J lost 8 bases, and 5 bases stayed unmatched. CDR3 loop: CASSERQGREKLFF. Here the CDR3 DNA reads TGTGCCAGCAGTGAGAGACAGGGGAGGGAAAAACTGTTTTTT.

This clone was recorded once. The chain carries TRBV11-1 and TRBJ2-1; D is undetermined. Germline CDR1 is SGHAT and CDR2 is FQDESV (reference sequence). The CDR3 is 15 residues long. V gave up 6 bases and J gave up 0 bases, with 12 bases separating them. CDR3 residues: CASSQQSSSYNEQFF. The DNA of the CDR3 is TGTGCCAGCAGTCAACAGAGTAGCTCCTACAATGAGCAGTTCTTC.

The sample holds one count of this clone. The chain is built from TRBV5-1 and TRBJ2-2; tentative D call: TRBD2 (5 bases). The CDR3 loop spans 15 amino acids. V was cut by 1 base and J by 5 bases, with 12 bases left in between. CDR1 is SGHRS and CDR2 is YFSETQ in the germline V gene. CDR3 DNA: TGCGCCAGCAGCTTGATGGGAGCTGGAACCGGGGAGCTGTTTTTT. Its protein is CASSLMGAGTGELFF.

Only one count was recorded for this clone. This chain links TRBV7-8 with TRBJ1-1, with no clear D. Trimming removed 1 base at V and 8 bases at J, with 14 bases between. CDR3 length: 14 residues. The V gene's germline CDR1 is SGHVS and CDR2 FQNEAQ. CDR3 residues: CASSLVVDRTEAFF. Here the CDR3 DNA reads TGTGCCAGCAGCTTAGTAGTCGATCGAACGGAAGCTTTCTTT.

The V call is TRBV10-3, the J call TRBJ1-4; D not certain. Trimming pared 3 bases from V and 8 bases from J, leaving 16 bases between. This CDR3 region has 15 residues. Germline CDR1 is ENHRY and CDR2 is SYGVKD. The CDR3 here is CAISEGRADEEKLFF. The CDR3 DNA reads as TGTGCCATCAGTGAAGGGAGGGCAGACGAAGAAAAACTGTTTTTT.

This rearrangement joins TRBV5-1 to TRBJ2-2, with 8 bases that match TRBD2. The germline gives CDR1 SGHRS, CDR2 YFSETQ. The V gene end was trimmed by 1 base and the J gene end by 5 bases; junction bases not matched to a gene: 7. The CDR3 length is 16 residues. The CDR3 sequence: CASSLSERGNTGELFF. The DNA for the CDR3 is TGCGCCAGCAGCTTGTCCGAGCGGGGGAATACCGGGGAGCTGTTTTTT.

This sequence joins TRBV18 and TRBJ2-7; 8 bases are a match to TRBD2. The ends lost 2 bases at V and 3 bases at J; junction bases unmatched: 6. The germline V gene encodes CDR1 KGHSH and CDR2 LQKENI. This CDR3 contains 15 residues. The CDR3 region is CASSPSGGEVYEQYF. DNA of the CDR3: TGTGCCAGCTCACCAAGCGGGGGCGAGGTCTACGAGCAGTACTTC. Combining the CDR3 with reference TRBV18 and TRBJ2-7 gives the whole variable domain NAGVMQNPRHLVRRRGQEARLRCSPMKGHSHVYWYRQLPEEGLKFMVYLQKENIIDESGMPKERFSAEFPKEGPSILRIQQVVRGDSAAYFCASSPSGGEVYEQYFGPGTRLTVT.

This clone was counted between two and nine times. The rearrangement uses TRBV27 and TRBJ2-1; TRBD1 aligns across 8 bases. V lost 2 bases and J lost 6; bases outside the gene matches: 6. The CDR3 contains 15 residues. Per germline, CDR1 MNHEY and CDR2 SMNVEV (reference sequence). The CDR3 reads CASSLEGQGANEQFF. The CDR3 region has the DNA TGTGCCAGCAGTTTAGAAGGACAGGGAGCCAATGAGCAGTTCTTC.

This chain uses TRBV14 with TRBJ1-2, with D unresolved. V dropped 1 base and J dropped 6 bases, with 9 bases sitting between them. Germline CDR1 is SGHDN and CDR2 is FVKESK. The CDR3 sequence is 13 residues long. The CDR3: CASSQVRRNGYTF. The CDR3 DNA sequence: TGTGCCAGCAGCCAAGTAAGGCGGAATGGCTACACCTTC.

The rearrangement links TRBV5-5 to TRBJ1-1, with D unclear. The germline V and J ends were trimmed by 2 bases and 1 base, with 9 bases remaining between them. CDR3 length equals 14 residues. The germline gives CDR1 SGHKS, CDR2 YYEKEE (reference sequence). The DNA of the CDR3 is TGTGCCAGCAGCTTCGGGTCCCAGAACACTGAAGCTTTCTTT. Its translation is CASSFGSQNTEAFF.

The genes are TRBV11-3 and TRBJ1-2, with 8 positions matching TRBD1. V was clipped by 4 bases and J by 3 bases; unmatched bases: 13. The CDR3 runs 17 residues. CDR1 is SGHNT and CDR2 is YENEEA in the germline V gene. CDR3 coding DNA: TGTGCCAGCAGCTCTGACAGGGGAAAAGCTTACTACTATGGCTACACCTTC. Translating gives CASSSDRGKAYYYGYTF.

The chain employs TRBV18 and TRBJ1-1; weak D call: TRBD1 (5 bases). V shed 1 base and J shed 4 bases, with 13 bases lying between them. Germline-derived CDR1 and CDR2 are KGHSH and LQKENI. The CDR3 sequence is 15 residues long. CDR3 loop: CASSPQGHDVTEAFF. The CDR3 DNA follows: TGTGCCAGCTCACCACAGGGGCACGACGTCACTGAAGCTTTCTTT.

This clone has just one count. This chain connects TRBV7-9 to TRBJ1-1, with TRBD1 as a possible D gene (5 bases). CDR3 length equals 14 residues. Trimming removed 5 bases from V and 4 bases from J, with 14 bases in between. Germline CDR1 and CDR2: SEHNR and FQNEAQ (reference sequence). CDR3 DNA: TGTGCCAGCAGCCCGACGGGGGGTTTCACTGAAGCTTTCTTT. Amino acids: CASSPTGGFTEAFF.

This chain links TRBV15 with TRBJ1-2; D ambiguous. V lost 0 bases to trimming and J lost 3 bases, with 11 bases between them. The CDR3 is 15 amino acids. Germline CDR1 is LNHNV and CDR2 is YYDKDF (reference sequence). The CDR3 protein is CATSRDPGADYGYTF. For the CDR3, the DNA is TGTGCCACCAGCAGAGATCCCGGTGCGGACTATGGCTACACCTTC. Full variable domain (outside the CDR3, taken from reference TRBV15 and TRBJ1-2): DAMVIQNPRYQVTQFGKPVTLSCSQTLNHNVMYWYQQKSSQAPKLLFHYYDKDFNNEADTPDNFQSRRPNTSFCFLDIRSPGLGDTAMYLCATSRDPGADYGYTFGSGTRLTVV.

J is TRBJ1-5 and V is TRBV5-1; no definite D call. This CDR3 is 14 amino acids long. Germline V CDR1 and CDR2: SGHRS, YFSETQ. V was shortened by 4 bases and J by 4 bases, with 12 bases between the two germline ends. The CDR3 here is CASSEGLRNQPQHF. Here the CDR3 DNA reads TGCGCCAGCAGCGAGGGATTGCGAAATCAGCCCCAGCATTTT. The variable domain in full, with the rest retrieved from reference TRBV5-1 and TRBJ1-5, is KAGVTQTPRYLIKTRGQQVTLSCSPISGHRSVSWYQQTPGQGLQFLFEYFSETQRNKGNFPGRFSGRQFSNSRSEMNVSTLELGDSALYLCASSEGLRNQPQHFGDGTRLSIL.

The CDR3 coding sequence is TGTGCCAGCAGCCCAGGGGACAGGGGAGGCGAAAAACTGTTTTTT. Protein: CASSPGDRGGEKLFF. The chain combines TRBV7-6 with TRBJ1-4; TRBD1 matches at 10 bases. The CDR3 consists of 15 residues. V shed 5 bases and J 8 bases; nucleotides not matched to a gene: 8. Germline V gene sequence: CDR1 SGHVS, CDR2 FNYEAQ. The entire variable domain, with the rest obtained from reference TRBV7-6 and TRBJ1-4, is as follows: GAGVSQSPRYKVTKRGQDVALRCDPISGHVSLYWYRQALGQGPEFLTYFNYEAQQDKSGLPNDRFSAERPEGSISTLTIQRTEQRDSAMYRCASSPGDRGGEKLFFGSGTQLSVL.